These T cell receptor beta chains were read from a single sample in a study of T-cell reconstitution after alpha-beta-depleted transplantation in children. Using its own MiXCR run on the PCR reads, TCRdb lists one record per CDR3 protein. The data hold about 600,000 distinct CDR3 sequences, with 10% to 15% observed a single time. Sequencing used PBMCs, mostly from graft donor cells, obtained 360 days after TCRalphabeta/CD19-depleted stem cell transplant. These receptors all stem from a male patient aged 5 to 17 who had a stem cell transplant for acute myeloid leukemia, so the T cells may come from the graft donor. Each CDR3 is given with its conserved first and last residue. The D gene is left open where the match is weak. A clone size is listed for some rows: how often the clone was seen (once, few, many), or a class if it is expanded.

j_call | v_call | clone_size | d_call | cdr3_nt | cdr3_aa
TRBJ2-7 | TRBV3-1 | few | TRBD1 | TGTGCCAGCAGCCAGTGGCAGGGGGCCTACGAGCAGTACTTC | CASSQWQGAYEQYF
TRBJ2-5 | TRBV2 | few | TRBD1 | TGTGCCAGCAGTAATCGACAGGGGGGGGAGACCCAGTACTTC | CASSNRQGGETQYF
TRBJ2-5 | TRBV7-2 | . | . | TGTGCCAGCAGCTTAAATAGAGTTGAGGAGACCCAGTACTTC | CASSLNRVEETQYF
TRBJ2-3 | TRBV24-1 | few | . | TGTGCCACCAGTGATCCCCCGACAGATACGCAGTATTTT | CATSDPPTDTQYF
TRBJ2-5 | TRBV20-1 | few | . | TGCAGTGCTAGGTTCGAAGGTTCCGAGACCCAGTACTTC | CSARFEGSETQYF
TRBJ2-7 | TRBV7-2 | . | TRBD2 | TGTGCCAGCAACTCCATTAGGACTAGCAATGCCGAGCAGTACTTC | CASNSIRTSNAEQYF
TRBJ2-1 | TRBV7-2 | many | TRBD2 | TGTGCCAGCAGCCCCCAGACTAGCGGGAGGGTCAATGAGCAGTTCTTC | CASSPQTSGRVNEQFF
TRBJ1-4 | TRBV20-1 | . | TRBD1 | TGCAGTGCTGAGGACAGGGGAGGCGAAAAACTGTTTTTT | CSAEDRGGEKLFF
TRBJ1-1 | TRBV6-4 | few | TRBD1 | TGTGCCAGCAGCTGGGACAGGGAAACTGAAGCTTTCTTT | CASSWDRETEAFF
TRBJ2-1 | TRBV28 | few | . | TGTGCCAGCCCCAATGTAGGCGCGAGCTCCTACAATGAGCAGTTCTTC | CASPNVGASSYNEQFF
TRBJ2-7 | TRBV28 | many | TRBD2 | TGTGCCAGCAGTTTCAGCGGGAGTTCCACCTACGAGCAGTACTTC | CASSFSGSSTYEQYF
TRBJ2-2 | TRBV20-1 | . | TRBD2 | TGCAGTGCTAGAGTGGGGGGAGGGATCACCGGGGAGCTGTTTTTT | CSARVGGGITGELFF
TRBJ1-1 | TRBV28 | . | TRBD1 | TGTGCCAGCAGGAAGAACAGGGGTTCTGAAGCTTTCTTT | CASRKNRGSEAFF
TRBJ2-7 | TRBV27 | . | TRBD2 | TGTGCCAGCAGTAAGGGGACTAGCGGGAGGAACGAGCAGTACTTC | CASSKGTSGRNEQYF
TRBJ2-7 | TRBV4-2 | . | . | TGTGCCAGCAGCCCCCTAAAGGGCCGGGAGAGCTCCTACGAGCAGTACTTC | CASSPLKGRESSYEQYF
TRBJ2-5 | TRBV5-6 | . | TRBD1 | TGTGCCAGCAGCTTGCCAGGGGGCGCTGAGACCCAGTACTTC | CASSLPGGAETQYF
TRBJ2-1 | TRBV7-3 | few | TRBD1 | TGTGCCAGCAGCTTCGAGGCGGGACAGGGCTACAATGAGCAGTTCTTC | CASSFEAGQGYNEQFF
TRBJ2-1 | TRBV6-2/TRBV6-3 | many | TRBD2 | TGTGCCAGCAGCGAGGGGACTAGCGGTACGTCCCCCAACAATGAGCAGTTCTTC | CASSEGTSGTSPNNEQFF
TRBJ2-7 | TRBV5-1 | few | TRBD1 | TGCGCCAGTACCCCGGGACAGGGCCTGACTTACGCCTACGAGCAGTACTTC | CASTPGQGLTYAYEQYF
TRBJ2-2 | TRBV20-1 | many | TRBD1 | TGCAGTGCTAGAGATGGGACAGTCGTCACCGGGGAGCTGTTTTTT | CSARDGTVVTGELFF
TRBJ2-7 | TRBV29-1 | few | TRBD1 | TGCAGCGTTGACCCGGGACAGGACCACGAGCAGTACTTC | CSVDPGQDHEQYF
TRBJ1-3 | TRBV6-1 | few | . | TGTGCCAGCAGCAGTACAGCCTTCTCTGGAAACACCATATATTTT | CASSSTAFSGNTIYF
TRBJ2-7 | TRBV18 | few | . | TGTGCCAGCTCAAACGGGCCGGGACAACCTTCCTACGAGCAGTACTTC | CASSNGPGQPSYEQYF
TRBJ2-7 | TRBV27 | few | TRBD2 | TGTGCCAGCAGTATCCCTAGCGGGGTGGGCTCCTACGAGCAGTACTTC | CASSIPSGVGSYEQYF
TRBJ2-5 | TRBV25-1 | . | . | TGTGCCAGTTCGCAGACCCAGTACTTC | CASSQTQYF
TRBJ2-1 | TRBV11-2 | . | . | TGTGCCAGCAGCTCCTATACATATACCTACAATGAGCAGTTCTTC | CASSSYTYTYNEQFF
TRBJ2-7 | TRBV11-2 | . | . | TGTACCAGCAGCCCCCTCGGGGGCGCCTACGAGCAGTACTTC | CTSSPLGGAYEQYF
TRBJ2-7 | TRBV3-1 | few | . | TGTGCCAGCAGCCCCGTGGGGCCGTCCTTCTCTTTGAATTACGAGCAGTACTTC | CASSPVGPSFSLNYEQYF
TRBJ2-5 | TRBV29-1 | many | TRBD2 | TGCAGCGTTGGCGGGAGTTTGGGAGAGACCCAGTACTTC | CSVGGSLGETQYF
TRBJ2-2 | TRBV29-1 | many | . | TGCAGCGCCATCGGCAGGGGGAACACCGGGGAGCTGTTTTTT | CSAIGRGNTGELFF
TRBJ1-5 | TRBV27 | . | . | TGTGCCAGCAGTACCAAGGGGGGGCGGCAGCCCCAGCATTTT | CASSTKGGRQPQHF
TRBJ2-1 | TRBV20-1 | many | TRBD2 | TGCAGTGCGGGACTAGCGGGAGGGAATCAGTTCTTC | CSAGLAGGNQFF
TRBJ2-7 | TRBV29-1 | few | TRBD2 | TGCAGCGTTGAAGGGTTCGGCGGGAGTAACTACGAGCAGTACTTC | CSVEGFGGSNYEQYF
TRBJ2-6 | TRBV12-3/TRBV12-4 | . | . | TGTGCCAGCAGTTTAGCGCCGGGGGCTGGGGCCAACGTCCTGACTTTC | CASSLAPGAGANVLTF
TRBJ2-7 | TRBV28 | few | TRBD1 | TGTGCCAGCACCGACAGGGGTGACGAGCAGTACTTC | CASTDRGDEQYF
TRBJ2-1 | TRBV7-3 | . | TRBD1 | TGTGCCAGCAACGTTAGGGGGACAGGGGGCTACAATGAGCAGTTCTTC | CASNVRGTGGYNEQFF
TRBJ2-3 | TRBV4-2 | . | . | TGTGCCAGCAGCCCCCCGGGTCTAAATACGCAGTATTTT | CASSPPGLNTQYF
TRBJ1-6 | TRBV20-1 | . | . | TGCAGTGCTAGATTGGGAGGGAATAATAATTCACCCCTCCACTTT | CSARLGGNNNSPLHF
TRBJ2-1 | TRBV4-1 | . | . | TGCGCCAGCAGCCAACTTCCCCGACTGACAGGCTTAGTCAATGAGCAGTTCTTC | CASSQLPRLTGLVNEQFF
TRBJ2-7 | TRBV4-3 | few | TRBD2 | TGCGCCAGCAGCCAAAAAGGCCTAGCGGGGCCGTCCAAGCAGTACTTC | CASSQKGLAGPSKQYF
TRBJ2-3 | TRBV6-1 | . | TRBD2 | TGTGCCAGCAGTGCCCTAGGGCCGACTAGCGGGAGTTTCCCAGATACGCAGTATTTT | CASSALGPTSGSFPDTQYF
TRBJ2-7 | TRBV14 | few | TRBD2 | TGTGCCAGCAGCCAAGTTGGGACTAGCATTTACGAGCAGTACTTC | CASSQVGTSIYEQYF
TRBJ2-1 | TRBV4-1 | . | TRBD2 | TGCGCCAGCAGCCAAGTAGTGGCTAGCGGAAGCTCCTACAATGAGCAGTTCTTC | CASSQVVASGSSYNEQFF
TRBJ2-3 | TRBV20-1 | . | TRBD1 | TGCAGTGCTAGAGCGGGACAGGGGGCTTTTGAGGGAGCGACAGATACGCAGTATTTT | CSARAGQGAFEGATDTQYF
TRBJ2-2 | TRBV9 | . | TRBD2 | TGTGCCAGCAGCGTCCTAGCGGGCACCGGGGAGCTGTTTTTT | CASSVLAGTGELFF
TRBJ2-5 | TRBV5-1 | few | TRBD2 | TGCGCCAGCAGCTCCTTGGAGGGACTAGCGGGAGGGCCGAGAGAGACCCAGTACTTC | CASSSLEGLAGGPRETQYF
TRBJ2-7 | TRBV28 | many | TRBD2 | TGTGCTACCATCTCATCCGGGACTACCTACGAGCAGTACTTC | CATISSGTTYEQYF
TRBJ1-1 | TRBV28 | many | . | TGTGCCAGCAGTTTGCAGGGTAAGGGGAACACTGAAGCTTTCTTT | CASSLQGKGNTEAFF
TRBJ1-6 | TRBV6-5 | . | . | TGTGCCAGCAGTTATAAGGCAGGGGATTCACCCCTCCACTTT | CASSYKAGDSPLHF